These T cell receptor beta chains were read from a single sample in a study of blood T cell repertoires in COVID-19. TCRdb's table, derived via immunoSEQ multiplex PCR, lists solely in-frame clones and lacks some. The table records 300,000 to 450,000 clones, around 87% of them present only once. The sequenced sample consisted of peripheral blood. All receptors derive from a human donor in a cohort sampled during active COVID-19. Both conserved end residues are trimmed from each CDR3. For some rows the clone size is stated as once, few or many, or as a class when expanded; others skip it.

J gene	clone size	V gene	CDR3 protein
TRBJ1-1	NA	TRBV23-1	ASSELGANTEAF
TRBJ1-2	NA	TRBV7-2	ASSPTGRGSYGYT
TRBJ1-2	NA	TRBV15	ATSRDSEGANYGYT
TRBJ2-3	NA	TRBV7-9	ASSPLFSRGTDTQY
TRBJ2-3	NA	TRBV6-5	ASSPGQSTDTQY
TRBJ1-1	few	TRBV5-6	ASSLVDRGNTEAF
TRBJ1-1	NA	TRBV5-1	ASRWDTDTEAF
TRBJ2-1	NA	TRBV5-1	ASSTGRLAGGYNEQF
TRBJ2-1	NA	TRBV5-1	ASSLEGASGNEQF
TRBJ1-1	NA	TRBV11-2	ASSLEVAMSEAF
TRBJ2-7	NA	TRBV5-1	ASSVTSVFDEQY
TRBJ2-5	NA	TRBV5-6	ASSLGLAEKETQY
TRBJ1-1	NA	TRBV24-1	ATRRGAGTEAF
TRBJ2-2	NA	TRBV4-2	ASSQGTGGVETGELF
TRBJ2-1	NA	TRBV28	ASSLAGARTWDEQF
TRBJ1-1	NA	TRBV6-4	ASSVARNTEAF
TRBJ2-1	NA	TRBV5-1	ASSWGGGSQGEQF
TRBJ2-1	NA	TRBV5-1	ASSTTSGRLYNEQF
TRBJ1-4	once	TRBV4-1	ASSQVLNEKLF
TRBJ1-2	NA	TRBV30	AWEGTTYGYT
TRBJ1-1	NA	TRBV9	ASSAYMNTEAF
TRBJ1-2	NA	TRBV3-1/TRBV3-2	ASSQNRGGGYT
TRBJ2-1	NA	TRBV2	ASRRGSGSSYNEQF
TRBJ1-5	NA	TRBV20-1	SASLTGGQPQH
TRBJ1-1	NA	TRBV7-8	ASSSGTGYMNTEAF
TRBJ2-4	NA	TRBV13	ASSLALAKNIQY
TRBJ2-1	NA	TRBV6-6	ASSYPRDRTYNEQF
TRBJ1-1	NA	TRBV7-9	ASIPGQRNTEAF
TRBJ2-1	NA	TRBV24-1	ATSSGGAGEQF